The present TCR beta chain was sequenced within a study of T cell clonality in common variable immunodeficiency. Study-wide points: Shared TCRbeta clones were fewer between CVID subjects than controls. CVID subjects showed higher TCRbeta clonality than healthy controls.

Trimming cost V 5 bases and J 7 bases; bases outside gene matches: 10. The germline V gene encodes CDR1 SEHNR and CDR2 FQNEAQ (reference sequence). This CDR3 is built from 15 residues. Libraries were prepared by immunoSEQ multiplex PCR; TCRdb keeps only in-frame clonotypes and omits some of them. The sample shows about 39,000 clones, none of them appearing just once. This clone was seen more than once but under ten times. Its antigen is still unknown. Read coverage stops 3 residues before the CDR3 terminus; the germline J gene supplies the remainder. The material sequenced was peripheral blood mononuclear cells. This receptor was identified in a person aged 18 to 69 in good health. The V and J genes are TRBV7-9 and TRBJ1-3; 8 bases are a match to TRBD1. The DNA read from the CDR3 is TGTGCCAGCAGCCCCCCGGGAACAGGGGGGAACACC. It specifies CASSPPGTGGNT. The CDR3 in its entirety is CASSPPGTGGNTIYF.